This entry lists 25 T cell receptor beta chains sequenced from one sample in a study of blood T cell repertoires in COVID-19. The repertoire was sequenced with immunoSEQ multiplex PCR; TCRdb's copy has only in-frame clones and lacks some. The data hold approximately 100,000 clones, with approximately 69% observed a single time. Sequenced sample: peripheral blood. Receptors originate from a man older than 75 with acute or convalescent COVID-19.

The V and J genes are TRBV5-8 and TRBJ2-2; D may be TRBD1 (6 bases). The germline gives CDR1 SGHTS, CDR2 YDEGEE. The V end was cut by 4 bases, the J end by 0 bases, with 10 bases between. This CDR3 comprises 15 residues. The DNA for the CDR3 is TGTGCCAGCAGCCCGGGACATCCGAACACCGGGGAGCTGTTTTTT. Amino acids: CASSPGHPNTGELFF.

This rearrangement joins TRBV15 to TRBJ1-2; D is undetermined. The V and J ends lost 7 bases and 1 base respectively, with 16 bases between them. From germline, CDR1 is LNHNV and CDR2 YYDKDF (reference sequence). The CDR3 totals 15 residues. Written as DNA, the CDR3 is TGTGCCACCACCTCGAGGGTTGGAGGTAACTATGGCTACACCTTC. Translation: CATTSRVGGNYGYTF. Together with reference TRBV15 and TRBJ1-2, the CDR3 gives the full variable domain: DAMVIQNPRYQVTQFGKPVTLSCSQTLNHNVMYWYQQKSSQAPKLLFHYYDKDFNNEADTPDNFQSRRPNTSFCFLDIRSPGLGDTAMYLCATTSRVGGNYGYTFGSGTRLTVV.

As DNA, the CDR3 is TGTGCCAGTAGTATAAAATCCACAGGGTTCACTGAAGCTTTCTTT. Translation: CASSIKSTGFTEAFF. The rearrangement links TRBV19 to TRBJ1-1; possibly TRBD1 for D (6 bases). Germline V gene sequence: CDR1 LNHDA, CDR2 SQIVND (reference sequence). The CDR3 runs 15 residues. Trimming cost V 2 bases and J 4 bases, with 14 bases left between them.

The rearrangement joins TRBV19 to TRBJ2-7, with D tentatively TRBD1 (6 bases). Germline lookup yields CDR1 LNHDA and CDR2 SQIVND (reference sequence). The CDR3 has 15 amino acids. With 3 bases removed from V and 0 bases from J, the gap between germline ends came to 12 bases. The CDR3 reads CASSMRTGYSYEQYF. CDR3 bases: TGTGCCAGTAGTATGAGAACAGGGTACTCCTACGAGCAGTACTTC.

This clone was observed a few times. This rearrangement joins TRBV28 to TRBJ1-5; no reliable D call. The germline V and J ends were trimmed by 4 bases and 9 bases, with 13 bases remaining between them. Germline V gives CDR1 MDHEN, CDR2 SYDVKM. This CDR3 comprises 13 residues. The CDR3 DNA reads TGTGCCAGCAGTTCGGCGACCTCGGGGCCCCAGCATTTT. This encodes CASSSATSGPQHF.

The genes are TRBV19 and TRBJ1-5; 9 bases are a match to TRBD1. The CDR3 has 16 amino acids. Germline values: CDR1 LNHDA, CDR2 SQIVND (reference sequence). V trimming: 3 bases; J trimming: 6 bases; junction bases outside the gene matches: 9. CDR3 sequence: CASSISDRGGGQPQHF. As DNA, the CDR3 is TGTGCCAGTAGTATCTCGGACAGGGGAGGTGGTCAGCCCCAGCATTTT. Using reference TRBV19 and TRBJ1-5 for the parts outside the CDR3, the full variable domain is DGGITQSPKYLFRKEGQNVTLSCEQNLNHDAMYWYRQDPGQGLRLIYYSQIVNDFQKGDIAEGYSVSREKKESFPLTVTSAQKNPTAFYLCASSISDRGGGQPQHFGDGTRLSIL.

This clone was picked up a small number of times. The V and J genes are TRBV18 and TRBJ2-1, with 7 bases fitting TRBD2. V was pared by 3 bases and J by 12 bases, with 11 bases of the junction left unmatched. The germline gives CDR1 KGHSH, CDR2 LQKENI. The CDR3 sequence is 14 residues long. The CDR3 DNA is TGTGCCAGCTCACCCGGGACTAATGTCCGTGGGCAGTTCTTC. It yields the protein CASSPGTNVRGQFF.

The chain has TRBV6-2 or TRBV6-3 and TRBJ1-6; D gene uncertain. This CDR3 has 15 residues. The V gene's germline CDR1 is MNHEY and CDR2 SVGEGT. V was shortened by 4 bases and J by 7 bases, with 14 bases between the two germline ends. The CDR3 region has the DNA TGTGCCAGCAGTTCCCCCCTTGGCTGGAATTCACCCCTCCACTTT. It specifies CASSSPLGWNSPLHF.

The chain uses TRBV24-1 and TRBJ1-2; 7 bases fit TRBD1. Germline values: CDR1 KGHDR, CDR2 SFDVKD. J lost 2 bases, V lost 3 bases, and 5 bases had no gene match. The CDR3 loop spans 15 amino acids. CDR3 sequence (DNA): TGTGCCACCAGTGATAACAGACAGGGAAACTATGGCTACACCTTC. This translates into CATSDNRQGNYGYTF.

The chain combines TRBV4-3 with TRBJ1-2, with D unresolved. V was shortened by 0 bases and J by 4 bases, with 12 bases between the two germline ends. The germline V gene encodes CDR1 LGHNA and CDR2 YSLEER. The CDR3 totals 15 residues. CDR3 amino acids: CASSQDIAVPYGYTF. The CDR3 DNA is TGCGCCAGCAGCCAAGATATCGCAGTCCCCTATGGCTACACCTTC.

The chain employs TRBV2 and TRBJ2-3, with 11 nucleotides matching TRBD2. The J segment lost 4 bases and the V segment lost 5 bases, leaving 8 bases of the junction unmatched. This CDR3 contains 16 residues. Germline CDR1 SNHLY, CDR2 FYNNEI. The DNA for the CDR3 is TGTGCCAGCAGTACGGGACTAGCGGCGAGGGCAGATACGCAGTATTTT. It encodes CASSTGLAARADTQYF. The whole variable domain, remainder taken from reference TRBV2 and TRBJ2-3, is EPEVTQTPSHQVTQMGQEVILRCVPISNHLYFYWYRQILGQKVEFLVSFYNNEISEKSEIFDDQFSVERPDGSNFTLKIRSTKLEDSAMYFCASSTGLAARADTQYFGPGTRLTVL.

This clone was counted a few times. The chain employs TRBV7-2 and TRBJ2-2; 7 bases map to TRBD2. Germline lookup yields CDR1 SGHTA and CDR2 FQGNSA. Trimming removed 1 base from V and 8 bases from J; junction bases left unmatched: 10. The CDR3 is 16 residues long. In DNA, the CDR3 is TGTGCCAGCAGCTTAGTGGGAGGGCCTGTTCGGGGGGAGCTGTTTTTT. Translated: CASSLVGGPVRGELFF. The complete variable domain, with remaining parts taken from reference TRBV7-2 and TRBJ2-2, reads GAGVSQSPSNKVTEKGKDVELRCDPISGHTALYWYRQSLGQGLEFLIYFQGNSAPDKSGLPSDRFSAERTGGSVSTLTIQRTQQEDSAVYLCASSLVGGPVRGELFFGEGSRLTVL.

The genes are TRBV10-2 and TRBJ1-1; D is possibly TRBD1 (6 bases). CDR1 and CDR2 from the germline V gene are WSHSY and SAAADI. V lost 0 bases to trimming and J lost 10 bases, with 9 bases between them. CDR3 length: 12 amino acids. CDR3 loop: CASSESRGGAFF. The CDR3, as DNA: TGCGCCAGCAGTGAGTCAAGGGGGGGAGCTTTCTTT.

The gene calls are TRBV18 and TRBJ2-5; D is possibly TRBD2 (5 bases). Germline-derived CDR1 and CDR2 are KGHSH and LQKENI. The CDR3 is 15 amino acids. Trimming removed 0 bases from V and 5 bases from J, with 13 bases in between. The DNA for the CDR3 is TGTGCCAGCTCACCACCTTACAGTCCGGGGGAGACCCAGTACTTC. Translating it yields CASSPPYSPGETQYF.

The chain uses TRBV29-1 and TRBJ2-5, with TRBD2 identical over 8 bases. The CDR3 has 14 amino acids. Unmatched junction bases numbered 8, after V lost 4 bases and J lost 4 bases. CDR1 is SQVTM, CDR2 ANQGSEA, per germline. This CDR3 reads CSVVLPAGAETQYF. The DNA for the CDR3 is TGCAGCGTTGTCCTTCCAGCGGGAGCAGAGACCCAGTACTTC.

This clone was observed once. V gene TRBV6-5 combines with J gene TRBJ2-3; 8 bases line up with TRBD2. CDR1 and CDR2 (germline): MNHEY, SVGAGI. V was pared by 8 bases and J by 4 bases, with 11 bases of the junction left unmatched. This CDR3 is built from 15 residues. For the CDR3, the DNA is TGTGCCAGCGGTTTAGCGGGGCGAGGCCCAGATACGCAGTATTTT. The encoded protein is CASGLAGRGPDTQYF.

The chain links TRBV7-3 to TRBJ2-2; D not certain. The CDR3 spans 14 residues. Between the trimmed V and J ends, which lost 5 bases and 0 bases, there was a span of 7 bases. Germline V gene lookup returns CDR1 SGHTA and CDR2 FQGTGA. The DNA for the CDR3 is TGTGCCAGCAGCCCCGGGTCGAACACCGGGGAGCTGTTTTTT. Its translation: CASSPGSNTGELFF.

The chain carries TRBV19 and TRBJ2-4; 13 bases agree with TRBD2. The CDR3 contains 15 residues. The J segment lost 9 bases and the V segment lost 6 bases, leaving 8 bases of the junction unmatched. Germline V lookup: CDR1 LNHDA, CDR2 SQIVND (reference sequence). The CDR3 sequence is CASRPGTSGIFIQYF. The CDR3 DNA reads TGTGCCAGTAGACCCGGGACTAGCGGGATATTCATTCAGTACTTC.

This clone occurred a few times. The chain has TRBV27 and TRBJ1-5, with 7 bases fitting TRBD1. Germline V gene sequence: CDR1 MNHEY, CDR2 SMNVEV (reference sequence). The CDR3 extends over 16 amino acids. V lost 1 base, J lost 3 bases, and 6 bases stayed unmatched. The CDR3 DNA sequence: TGTGCCAGCAGTTTATATCCAGGGGGTAACAATCAGCCCCAGCATTTT. Amino acids: CASSLYPGGNNQPQHF.

The V call is TRBV3-1 (or the pseudogene TRBV3-2), the J call TRBJ1-5, with a possible D match to TRBD1 (6 bases). Trimming pared 1 base from V and 12 bases from J, leaving 10 bases between. The CDR3 has 12 amino acids. The V gene's germline CDR1 is LGHDT and CDR2 YNNKEL (reference sequence). CDR3 protein: CASSQADSLQHF. The CDR3 DNA is TGTGCCAGCAGCCAAGCGGACAGCCTCCAGCATTTT.

This clone was seen just once. The chain employs TRBV6-2 or TRBV6-3 and TRBJ2-7, with a tentative D call TRBD2 (7 bases). Trimming removed 3 bases from V and 5 bases from J, with 17 bases in between. The CDR3 has 15 residues. Germline V CDR1 and CDR2: MNHEY, SVGEGT. CDR3 sequence: CASSYRGRGSNEQYF. The CDR3 region has the DNA TGTGCCAGCAGTTATCGGGGGAGGGGGAGTAACGAGCAGTACTTC.

The chain couples TRBV19 to TRBJ1-4; D gene uncertain. The CDR3 is made up of 11 amino acids. The V end lost 9 bases, the J end lost 10 bases, and 12 bases lay between the germline ends. Germline V gene data show CDR1 as LNHDA and CDR2 as SQIVND (reference sequence). CDR3 sequence: CASHSEGKLFF. In nucleotides, the CDR3 is TGTGCCAGCCACTCCGAGGGAAAACTGTTTTTT.

The V call is TRBV6-1, the J call TRBJ1-4; 11 bases map to TRBD1. J was trimmed by 11 bases and V by 0 bases; bases with no gene match: 5. The CDR3 is 15 residues long. Germline V gene sequence: CDR1 MNHNS, CDR2 SASEGT. The CDR3 nucleotides are TGTGCCAGCAGTGAAGCCTTTGGACAGGGGGCGAAACTGTTTTTT. Translation: CASSEAFGQGAKLFF.

This rearrangement joins TRBV7-2 to TRBJ1-1; perhaps TRBD1 as D (5 bases). The germline V and J ends were trimmed by 1 base and 3 bases, with 15 bases remaining between them. CDR3 length equals 16 residues. CDR1 is SGHTA, CDR2 FQGNSA, per germline. CDR3 DNA sequence: TGTGCCAGCAGCTTAGTTGGGGGGGGATCCCACACTGAAGCTTTCTTT. Residues: CASSLVGGGSHTEAFF.

The chain joins TRBV11-2 to TRBJ1-5, with 7 bases matching TRBD1. The CDR3 consists of 15 residues. CDR1 SGHAT and CDR2 FQNNGV come from the germline V gene. Trimming cost V 5 bases and J 2 bases; bases outside gene matches: 6. This chain's CDR3 is CASSAGTVRNQPQHF. CDR3 nucleotide sequence: TGTGCCAGCAGCGCGGGGACAGTCCGCAATCAGCCCCAGCATTTT.